The rows below give T cell receptor beta chains drawn from one sample of a study of T cell responses to AZD1222 COVID-19 vaccine. Here immunoSEQ multiplex PCR was the method, and the copy in TCRdb shows in-frame clones only, minus some. The profile shows tens of thousands of clones, just under 90% of them singletons. The material was peripheral blood, obtained on day 0 of MenACWY control vaccination. The receptors come from an adult in good health. CDR3s include the opening cysteine and the closing phenylalanine or tryptophan. Rows give clone size only sometimes, using once, few, many, or a class for an expanded clone.

clone size	V gene	J gene	CDR3 protein
-	TRBV6-2/TRBV6-3	TRBJ1-1	CASSYSGEAFF
-	TRBV12-3/TRBV12-4	TRBJ1-6	CASSLRRDSPLHF
-	TRBV27	TRBJ2-2	CASSWYGELFF
-	TRBV5-5	TRBJ1-1	CASSLTGQIYTEAFF
-	TRBV5-1	TRBJ2-2	CASRSGGNTGELFF
-	TRBV18	TRBJ1-1	CASSPPLGMNTEAFF
-	TRBV21-1	TRBJ2-7	CASSPWGQTSYEQYF
few	TRBV27	TRBJ1-2	CASSSTGIERYGYTF
-	TRBV7-2	TRBJ2-3	CASSPRAGNTDTQYF
-	TRBV6-5	TRBJ1-5	CASRSDRNSNQPQHF
few	TRBV7-9	TRBJ1-5	CASSLGSGQPQHF
-	TRBV4-1	TRBJ1-1	CASSQVTGNTEAFF
-	TRBV7-3	TRBJ2-1	CASSLLGSNEQFF
few	TRBV24-1	TRBJ2-1	CATSQWGANEQFF
once	TRBV6-2/TRBV6-3	TRBJ1-6	CASSAADRGNNSPLHF
few	TRBV28	TRBJ2-1	CASTGTGPNEQFF
-	TRBV4-1	TRBJ1-5	CASSQDWGGLSNQPQHF
-	TRBV15	TRBJ2-7	CATSLGLADTYEQYF
-	TRBV12-3/TRBV12-4	TRBJ1-2	CASSSWTGDGYTF
-	TRBV7-9	TRBJ1-2	CASSYGQGMSGYTF
-	TRBV7-2	TRBJ1-5	CASSLGETGPAWPQHF
-	TRBV11-3	TRBJ1-6	CASSLDQGTANSPLHF
-	TRBV5-6	TRBJ1-5	CASSSYGGEINQPQHF
-	TRBV19	TRBJ2-1	CASRRDPGTYNEQFF
-	TRBV6-4	TRBJ1-1	CASSSHGSTEAFF
-	TRBV10-3	TRBJ2-3	CATQGEDITDTQYF
-	TRBV3-1/TRBV3-2	TRBJ1-6	CASSHDRERLPLHF
-	TRBV19	TRBJ1-6	CASSILSGPNSPLHF
once	TRBV24-1	TRBJ1-2	CATSDSSGQGVYGYTF
-	TRBV6-1	TRBJ2-7	CASSAPGTGAYEQYF
-	TRBV20-1	TRBJ2-1	CSASHGREQFF
-	TRBV27	TRBJ2-7	CASSLLAGAGVYEQYF
-	TRBV7-2	TRBJ1-6	CASSLGSPVGSPLHF
once	TRBV5-1	TRBJ2-7	CASSLSIREQYF
-	TRBV14	TRBJ2-1	CASSRARPHLGDEQFF
-	TRBV19	TRBJ2-7	CASSTGTPYLQQYF
-	TRBV5-5	TRBJ1-1	CASSLFSPTGTEAFF
-	TRBV3-1/TRBV3-2	TRBJ1-6	CASSQGVDNSPLHF
-	TRBV29-1	TRBJ1-5	CSVGSGARDQPQHF
-	TRBV29-1	TRBJ2-1	CSATQLAGDLNEQFF
-	TRBV7-8	TRBJ2-5	CASSRDFIETQYF
once	TRBV7-9	TRBJ1-2	CASSLGTGHYGYTF
-	TRBV5-4	TRBJ1-3	CASSLEIGLGNTIYF
-	TRBV5-4	TRBJ2-4	CASSLGGGAKNIQYF
-	TRBV7-2	TRBJ2-3	CASRPGRVGTDTQYF
-	TRBV30	TRBJ2-7	CAWDVGGGGDEQYF
-	TRBV9	TRBJ2-5	CASSPGAGETQYF
-	TRBV7-3	TRBJ1-5	CASSLEADQPQHF
-	TRBV7-9	TRBJ1-2	CASSWAWDRGYGYTF
-	TRBV24-1	TRBJ2-3	CATSDLSSTLSTDTQYF
-	TRBV19	TRBJ1-5	CASSTHAGPQHF
-	TRBV9	TRBJ2-1	CASSVGTRIEQFF
-	TRBV5-6	TRBJ1-5	CASSRTQGLRQPQHF
-	TRBV30	TRBJ1-3	CAWKPGTGGNTIYF